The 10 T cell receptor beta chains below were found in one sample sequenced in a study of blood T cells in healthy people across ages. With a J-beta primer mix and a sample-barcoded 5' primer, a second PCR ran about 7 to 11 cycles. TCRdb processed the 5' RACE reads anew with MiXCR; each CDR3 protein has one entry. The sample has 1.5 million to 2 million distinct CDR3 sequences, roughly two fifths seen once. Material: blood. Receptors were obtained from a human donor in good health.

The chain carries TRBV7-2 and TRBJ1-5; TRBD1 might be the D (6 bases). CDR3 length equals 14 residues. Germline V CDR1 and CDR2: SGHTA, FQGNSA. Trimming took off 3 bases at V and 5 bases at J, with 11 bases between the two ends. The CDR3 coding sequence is TGTGCCAGCAGCTTGGACAGATCATATCAGCCCCAGCATTTT. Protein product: CASSLDRSYQPQHF.

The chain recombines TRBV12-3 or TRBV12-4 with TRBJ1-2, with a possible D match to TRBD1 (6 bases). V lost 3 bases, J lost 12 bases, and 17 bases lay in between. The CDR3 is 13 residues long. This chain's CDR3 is CASSFGGAGGHTF. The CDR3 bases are TGTGCCAGCAGTTTTGGGGGGGCGGGCGGCCACACCTTC.

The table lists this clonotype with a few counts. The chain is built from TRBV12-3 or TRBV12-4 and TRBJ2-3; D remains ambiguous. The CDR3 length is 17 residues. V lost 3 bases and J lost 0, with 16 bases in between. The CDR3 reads CASSFNYDTTSTDTQYF. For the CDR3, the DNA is TGTGCCAGCAGTTTCAACTATGACACAACTAGCACAGATACGCAGTATTTT.

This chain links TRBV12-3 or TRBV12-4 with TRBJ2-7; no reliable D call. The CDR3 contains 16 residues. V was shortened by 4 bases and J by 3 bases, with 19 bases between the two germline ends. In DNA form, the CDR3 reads TGTGCCAGCAGTTACAATGGGTACAAAGACATCTACGAGCAGTACTTC. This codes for CASSYNGYKDIYEQYF.

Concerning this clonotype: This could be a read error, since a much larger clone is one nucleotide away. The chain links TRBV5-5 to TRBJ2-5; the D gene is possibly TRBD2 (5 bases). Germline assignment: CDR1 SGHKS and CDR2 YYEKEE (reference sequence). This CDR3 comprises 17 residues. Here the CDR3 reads CVSSLGPLGLQGETQYF. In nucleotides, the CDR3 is TGTGTCAGCAGCTTGGGCCCTCTAGGACTCCAAGGGGAGACCCAGTACTTC. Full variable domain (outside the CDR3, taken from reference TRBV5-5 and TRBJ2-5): DAGVTQSPTHLIKTRGQQVTLRCSPISGHKSVSWYQQVLGQGPQFIFQYYEKEERGRGNFPDRFSARQFPNYSSELNVNALLLGDSALYLCVSSLGPLGLQGETQYFGPGTRLLVL.

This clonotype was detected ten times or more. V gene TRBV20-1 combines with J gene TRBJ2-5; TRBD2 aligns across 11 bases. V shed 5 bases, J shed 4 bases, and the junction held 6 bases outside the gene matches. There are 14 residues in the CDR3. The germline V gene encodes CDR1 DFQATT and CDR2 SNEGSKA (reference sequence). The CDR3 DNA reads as TGCAGTGCTTTTAGCGGGGGGGCTACAGAGACCCAGTACTTC. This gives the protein CSAFSGGATETQYF.

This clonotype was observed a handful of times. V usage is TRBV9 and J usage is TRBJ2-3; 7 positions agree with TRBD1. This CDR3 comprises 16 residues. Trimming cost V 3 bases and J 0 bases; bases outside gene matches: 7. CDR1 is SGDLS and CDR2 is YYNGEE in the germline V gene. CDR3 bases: TGTGCCAGCAGCGCCAGAGACAGGGCCAGCACAGATACGCAGTATTTT. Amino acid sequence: CASSARDRASTDTQYF.

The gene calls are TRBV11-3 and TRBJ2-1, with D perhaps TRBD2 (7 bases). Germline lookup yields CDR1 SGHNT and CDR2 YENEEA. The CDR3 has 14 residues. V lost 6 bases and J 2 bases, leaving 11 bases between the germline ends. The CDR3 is CASRKGGPYNEQFF. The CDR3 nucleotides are TGTGCCAGCAGGAAGGGGGGGCCCTACAATGAGCAGTTCTTC.

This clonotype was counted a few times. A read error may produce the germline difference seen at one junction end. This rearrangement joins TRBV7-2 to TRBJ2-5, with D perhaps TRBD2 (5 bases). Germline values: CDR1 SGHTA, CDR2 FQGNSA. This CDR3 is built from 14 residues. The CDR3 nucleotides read TGTGCCGGCAGCTTACAAAGCGGTGAAGAGACCCAGTACTTC. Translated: CAGSLQSGEETQYF.

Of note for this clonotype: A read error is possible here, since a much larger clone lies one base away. This chain's CDR3 is CSASTGVQNNLPLHF. The CDR3 nucleotides read TGCAGTGCTAGTACGGGGGTTCAGAATAATTTACCCCTCCACTTT. This chain joins TRBV20-1 and TRBJ1-6; possibly TRBD1 for D (5 bases). Germline values: CDR1 DFQATT, CDR2 SNEGSKA (reference sequence). The CDR3 loop spans 15 amino acids.